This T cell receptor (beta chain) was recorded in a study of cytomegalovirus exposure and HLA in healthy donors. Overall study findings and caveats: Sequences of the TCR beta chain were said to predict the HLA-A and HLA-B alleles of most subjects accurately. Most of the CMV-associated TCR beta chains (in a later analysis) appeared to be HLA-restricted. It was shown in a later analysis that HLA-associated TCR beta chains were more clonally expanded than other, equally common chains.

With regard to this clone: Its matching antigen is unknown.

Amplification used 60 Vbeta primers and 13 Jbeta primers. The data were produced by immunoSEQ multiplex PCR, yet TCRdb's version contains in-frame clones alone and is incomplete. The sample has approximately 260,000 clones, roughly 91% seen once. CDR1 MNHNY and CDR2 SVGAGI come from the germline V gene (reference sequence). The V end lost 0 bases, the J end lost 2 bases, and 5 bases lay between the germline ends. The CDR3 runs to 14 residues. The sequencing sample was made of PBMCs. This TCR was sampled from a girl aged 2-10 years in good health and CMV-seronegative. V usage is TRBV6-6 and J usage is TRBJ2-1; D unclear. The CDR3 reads CASSYSTTYNEQFF. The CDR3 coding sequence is TGTGCCAGCAGTTACTCGACAACCTACAATGAGCAGTTCTTC.